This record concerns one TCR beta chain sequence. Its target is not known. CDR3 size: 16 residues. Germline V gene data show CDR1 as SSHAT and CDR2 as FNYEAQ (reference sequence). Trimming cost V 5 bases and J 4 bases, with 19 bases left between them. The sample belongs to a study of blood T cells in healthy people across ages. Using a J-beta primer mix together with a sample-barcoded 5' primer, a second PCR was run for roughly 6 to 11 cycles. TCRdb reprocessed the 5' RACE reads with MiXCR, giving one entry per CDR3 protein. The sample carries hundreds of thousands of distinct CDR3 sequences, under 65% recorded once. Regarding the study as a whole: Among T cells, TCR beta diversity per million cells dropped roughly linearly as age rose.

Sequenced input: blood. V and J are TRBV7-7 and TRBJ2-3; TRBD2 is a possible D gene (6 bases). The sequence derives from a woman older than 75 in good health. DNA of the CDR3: TGTGCCAGCAGCACCCTAACGGGGCGGGACCCAGATACGCAGTATTTT. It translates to CASSTLTGRDPDTQYF.